The clone carrying this TCR beta chain was seen only a few times. Antigen unknown. TCRdb reanalysed the 5' RACE reads using MiXCR and keeps one entry per CDR3 protein. Of more than 400,000 distinct CDR3 sequences listed, approximately 18% were seen once; the top ten hold 10% to 15%. CDR1 is LGHDT and CDR2 is YNNKEL in the germline V gene (reference sequence). The CDR3 totals 15 residues. Trimming removed 1 base at V and 4 bases at J, with 13 bases between. The sample originates from a study of T-cell memory formation after mild COVID-19. The overall study: TCR clusters were mostly confined to one donor each.

Findings and limits, study-wide: Clones contracting across day 15 to 85 had a balanced CD4/CD8 profile; later expanding clones leaned CD4+.

The receptor comes from an adult woman who had mild COVID-19 (a few samples of this study predate the infection). Cell type and time point are not known. Specimen: PBMCs or a T cell subset sorted from them (not recorded which). The chain links TRBV3-1 to TRBJ1-2; D gene uncertain. As DNA, the CDR3 is TGTGCCAGCAGCCAAGGCGTAGGAGTCTCCTATGGCTACACCTTC. It is translated as CASSQGVGVSYGYTF.